The 4 T cell receptor beta chains presented below share a single source sample, sequenced in a study of blood T cell repertoires in COVID-19. Profiling relied on immunoSEQ multiplex PCR, and the TCRdb table lists in-frame clones only, not all of them. The sample has some 210,000 clones, 80% to 85% seen once. Specimen: PBMCs or T cells enriched from blood (not recorded which). These receptors all come from a woman in her forties or fifties with acute COVID-19.

The chain couples TRBV7-2 to TRBJ2-2; D ambiguous. In germline, CDR1 is SGHTA, CDR2 FQGNSA. V gave up 8 bases and J gave up 4 bases, with 8 bases separating them. The CDR3 spans 12 residues. In DNA, the CDR3 is TGTGCCAGCCGCCTACTCACCGGGGAGCTGTTTTTT. Translated, it gives CASRLLTGELFF.

This chain connects TRBV24-1 to TRBJ2-7; TRBD1 is a possible D gene (5 bases). With 5 bases removed from V and 1 base from J, the gap between germline ends came to 8 bases. The CDR3 is 13 amino acids. Per the germline V gene, CDR1 is KGHDR and CDR2 is SFDVKD. CDR3 DNA sequence: TGTGCCACCAGTGGAGACAGTTCCTACGAGCAGTACTTC. It yields the protein CATSGDSSYEQYF.

The J gene is TRBJ1-4, the V gene TRBV4-1, with D perhaps TRBD1 (6 bases). CDR3 size: 15 residues. V shed 3 bases and J shed 6 bases, with 14 bases lying between them. Per germline, CDR1 MGHRA and CDR2 YSYEKL. The CDR3 protein is CASSQRGGDDEKLFF. The CDR3 DNA is TGCGCCAGCAGCCAGAGAGGGGGGGACGATGAAAAACTGTTTTTT.

The chain carries TRBV20-1 and TRBJ1-1; the D gene is possibly TRBD1 (6 bases). This CDR3 spans 11 amino acids. Germline CDR1 reads DFQATT; CDR2 reads SNEGSKA (reference sequence). Trimming pared 8 bases from V and 2 bases from J, leaving 9 bases between. The CDR3 coding sequence is TGCAGTCACAGGGTTAACACTGAAGCTTTCTTT. Translating it yields CSHRVNTEAFF.